Each of the 21 T cell receptor beta chains below was sequenced from the same sample in a study of regulatory T cells in long-lasting Graves disease. The sample's time point: persistent/refractory GD, antithyroid drugs over 5 years with positive TRAb. PBMCs were the source of the RNA used for TCR sequencing. Building the TCR beta libraries relied on iRepertoire HTBI primers, and CDR3 regions underwent Arm-PCR. TCRdb re-derived calls from the multiplex PCR reads in MiXCR, one entry per CDR3 protein. Here the sample spans hundreds of thousands of distinct CDR3 sequences, roughly 20% being singletons. The starting material was peripheral blood mononuclear cells (PBMCs), obtained when the disease was refractory, from a patient treated with antithyroid drugs. The receptors originated from a female donor with Graves disease.

This clonotype was detected many times. The gene calls are TRBV7-2 and TRBJ2-7, with D perhaps TRBD1 (7 bases). Germline V gene lookup returns CDR1 SGHTA and CDR2 FQGNSA. Trimming removed 0 bases from V and 2 bases from J, with 11 bases in between. The CDR3 is made up of 15 amino acids. The CDR3: CASSLARGQPYEQYF. The CDR3 DNA reads TGTGCCAGCAGCTTAGCGCGGGGACAGCCCTACGAGCAGTACTTC.

In this sample, this clonotype turned up a few times. This chain links TRBV5-1 with TRBJ2-2, with D possibly matching TRBD2 (5 bases). The germline V gene has CDR1 SGHRS and CDR2 YFSETQ. V dropped 0 bases and J dropped 4 bases, with 13 bases sitting between them. This CDR3 is 16 amino acids long. CDR3 sequence reads: CASSLEVGRGTGELFF. CDR3 DNA: TGCGCCAGCAGCTTGGAGGTGGGGAGAGGCACCGGGGAGCTGTTTTTT.

This clonotype has ten or more counts. The chain recombines TRBV6-1 with TRBJ2-5; no clear D gene. V gave up 7 bases and J gave up 3 bases, with 12 bases separating them. This CDR3 spans 13 amino acids. Germline CDR1 reads MNHNS; CDR2 reads SASEGT. The CDR3 loop is CASNGKREETQYF. For the CDR3, the DNA is TGTGCCAGCAATGGCAAAAGGGAAGAGACCCAGTACTTC.

The sample holds many counts of this clonotype. This chain uses TRBV12-3 or TRBV12-4 with TRBJ1-3; tentatively, D is TRBD1 (5 bases). With 3 bases removed from V and 0 bases from J, the gap between germline ends came to 15 bases. The CDR3 contains 17 residues. The CDR3 loop is CASSFETGLYSGNTIYF. CDR3 sequence (DNA): TGTGCCAGCAGTTTTGAAACAGGATTATACTCTGGAAACACCATATATTTT.

The rearrangement links TRBV9 to TRBJ2-7, with TRBD2 as a possible D gene (6 bases). Trimming stripped 0 bases from V and 3 bases from J, with 13 bases between. Germline assignment: CDR1 SGDLS and CDR2 YYNGEE. The CDR3 runs to 15 residues. The CDR3 region is CASSVGGDSLYEQYF. In DNA form, the CDR3 reads TGTGCCAGCAGCGTAGGGGGGGACTCACTCTACGAGCAGTACTTC.

This clonotype was seen a few times. V usage is TRBV4-2 and J usage is TRBJ2-5, with D possibly being TRBD1 (6 bases). Between the trimmed V and J ends, which lost 5 bases and 0 bases, there was a span of 16 bases. Germline CDR1 LGHNA, CDR2 YNFKEQ. The CDR3 spans 16 residues. CDR3 loop: CASSAHRVGDQETQYF. CDR3 DNA: TGTGCCAGCAGCGCTCACAGGGTGGGGGACCAAGAGACCCAGTACTTC.

This clonotype occurred a few times. One junction end disagrees with the germline gene, perhaps due to a read error. The chain recombines TRBV7-2 with TRBJ2-5; the match to TRBD2 covers 11 bases. Germline assignment: CDR1 SGHTA and CDR2 FQGNSA. This CDR3 is 14 amino acids long. This chain's CDR3 is CASRLGLAGETQYF. The DNA for the CDR3 is TGTGCCAGCAGATTAGGACTAGCGGGAGAGACCCAGTACTTC. Together with reference TRBV7-2 and TRBJ2-5, the CDR3 gives the full variable domain: GAGVSQSPSNKVTEKGKDVELRCDPISGHTALYWYRQSLGQGLEFLIYFQGNSAPDKSGLPSDRFSAERTGGSVSTLTIQRTQQEDSAVYLCASRLGLAGETQYFGPGTRLLVL.

This clonotype was seen at least ten times. J is TRBJ1-2 and V is TRBV7-3; 7 positions agree with TRBD1. The V segment lost 4 bases and the J segment 1 base; nucleotides outside the gene matches: 6. The CDR3 covers 15 residues. Germline CDR1 is SGHTA and CDR2 is FQGTGA. In DNA form, the CDR3 reads TGTGCCAGCAGCTGGTCAGGGGGGAATAACTATGGCTACACCTTC. It translates to CASSWSGGNNYGYTF.

This clonotype was counted between two and nine times. The CDR3 reads CAISQQGAYEQYF. The CDR3 DNA sequence: TGTGCCATCAGCCAACAGGGTGCGTACGAGCAGTACTTC. This chain uses TRBV10-3 with TRBJ2-7; TRBD1 might be the D (6 bases). The CDR3 loop spans 13 amino acids. CDR1 and CDR2 from the germline V gene are ENHRY and SYGVKD. V was shortened by 6 bases and J by 4 bases, with 13 bases between the two germline ends.

This clonotype was found many times. The CDR3 nucleotides read TGTGCCAGCACGACAGGGGAAATCACTGAAGCTTTCTTT. It encodes CASTTGEITEAFF. This chain links TRBV2 with TRBJ1-1; TRBD1 matches at 8 bases. Germline CDR1 reads SNHLY; CDR2 reads FYNNEI. The CDR3 is 13 residues long. Trimming took 7 bases from V and 4 from J; bases not matched to a gene: 5.

The V call is TRBV24-1, the J call TRBJ2-1; TRBD2 is a possible D gene (7 bases). CDR1 and CDR2 (germline): KGHDR, SFDVKD. The CDR3 sequence is 16 residues long. V was trimmed by 4 bases and J by 6 bases, leaving 18 bases between them. This CDR3 reads CATSDQGSSGSNEQFF. The CDR3 nucleotides are TGTGCCACCAGTGACCAGGGGAGTAGCGGGTCCAATGAGCAGTTCTTC.

Remarks on this clonotype: This could be a read error, since a much larger clone is one nucleotide away. This chain uses TRBV6-2 or TRBV6-3 with TRBJ1-1; 9 bases agree with TRBD1. The CDR3 totals 14 residues. Per the germline V gene, CDR1 is MNHEY and CDR2 is SVGEGT. V was pared by 4 bases and J by 9 bases, with 9 bases of the junction left unmatched. The CDR3 spells CASSLTSNRGQAFF. CDR3 bases: TGTGCCAGCAGTTTAACAAGTAACAGGGGGCAAGCTTTCTTT.

This clonotype was counted many times. The genes are TRBV6-1 and TRBJ2-5; D is perhaps TRBD1 (6 bases). V lost 6 bases, J lost 5 bases, and 13 bases lay in between. The CDR3 is 13 amino acids. Germline lookup yields CDR1 MNHNS and CDR2 SASEGT. The DNA of the CDR3 is TGTGCCAGCAGGGACCCGAGGGGGGAGACCCAGTACTTC. As protein: CASRDPRGETQYF.

This clonotype was observed at least ten times. This chain uses TRBV24-1 with TRBJ1-5, with D perhaps TRBD1 (5 bases). Per germline, CDR1 KGHDR and CDR2 SFDVKD. Trimming shortened V by 5 bases and J by 4 bases, and 14 bases separated the two germline ends. This CDR3 contains 15 residues. CDR3 residues: CATSVGQGGNQPQHF. The CDR3 DNA is TGTGCCACCAGTGTCGGGCAGGGTGGTAATCAGCCCCAGCATTTT.

This clonotype has ten or more counts. The rearrangement uses TRBV28 and TRBJ2-6; a possible D gene is TRBD2 (5 bases). From germline, CDR1 is MDHEN and CDR2 SYDVKM. V lost 4 bases and J lost 3, with 10 bases in between. This CDR3 region has 15 residues. CDR3 coding DNA: TGTGCCAGCAGTTCCCGACGGGGTGGGGCCAACGTCCTGACTTTC. Its translation: CASSSRRGGANVLTF.

The chain couples TRBV20-1 to TRBJ2-7; the D gene is possibly TRBD2 (5 bases). The CDR3 runs to 14 residues. CDR1 is DFQATT and CDR2 is SNEGSKA in the germline V gene (reference sequence). The V end lost 5 bases, the J end lost 3 bases, and 17 bases lay between the germline ends. CDR3 protein: CSAHTSAGGYEQYF. CDR3 bases: TGCAGTGCTCATACTAGTGCTGGTGGCTACGAGCAGTACTTC.

The chain carries TRBV5-6 and TRBJ1-1; D gene unclear. Germline CDR1 reads SGHDT; CDR2 reads YYEEEE. The CDR3 has 14 amino acids. The ends were cut back, 0 bases at V and 0 bases at J, with 6 bases in the middle. The DNA of the CDR3 is TGTGCCAGCAGCTTGGAGGAGATGAACACTGAAGCTTTCTTT. It yields the protein CASSLEEMNTEAFF.

There are a few counts of this clonotype. The chain combines TRBV9 with TRBJ2-7, with 7 nucleotides matching TRBD2. This CDR3 has 14 residues. Trimming at V came to 3 bases and at J to 2 bases, leaving 5 bases not matched to a gene. The germline V gene has CDR1 SGDLS and CDR2 YYNGEE. The CDR3 nucleotides are TGTGCCAGCAGCGCTCGGGACTACCCCTACGAGCAGTACTTC. Its protein product is CASSARDYPYEQYF.

This clonotype was seen a few times. The V gene is TRBV5-5, the J gene TRBJ2-7; perhaps TRBD1 as D (6 bases). Germline CDR1 SGHKS, CDR2 YYEKEE (reference sequence). Deletions cut 2 bases from V and 0 bases from J, with 15 bases between. There are 16 residues in the CDR3. CDR3 in DNA: TGTGCCAGCAGCTTTGTACAGGGCGCCCTCTCCTACGAGCAGTACTTC. Translating it yields CASSFVQGALSYEQYF.

In the case of this clonotype: A much larger clonotype is one base distant, so this may be a read error. The chain uses TRBV28 and TRBJ1-1, with unresolved D. Trimming cost V 3 bases and J 9 bases, with 14 bases left between them. CDR1 and CDR2 (germline): MDHEN, SYDVKM. The CDR3 totals 13 residues. CDR3 residues: CASSLSHRSQAFF. CDR3 nucleotides: TGTGCCAGCAGTTTGTCCCACCGATCCCAAGCTTTCTTT. The complete variable domain, with remaining parts taken from reference TRBV28 and TRBJ1-1, reads DVKVTQSSRYLVKRTGEKVFLECVQDMDHENMFWYRQDPGLGLRLIYFSYDVKMKEKGDIPEGYSVSREKKERFSLILESASTNQTSMYLCASSLSHRSQAFFGQGTRLTVV.

The V and J genes are TRBV20-1 and TRBJ2-5, with unresolved D. CDR3 size: 11 residues. CDR1 is DFQATT and CDR2 is SNEGSKA in the germline V gene (reference sequence). Trimming pared 5 bases from V and 5 bases from J, leaving 9 bases between. In nucleotides, the CDR3 is TGCAGTGCTGGACCCCTTGAGACCCAGTACTTC. It is translated as CSAGPLETQYF.